This T cell receptor (beta chain) was identified during a study of metastatic and nonmetastatic thyroid tumors. Study overall: The comparison covered peripheral blood and tumor or nodule tissue in malignant and benign thyroid patients.

Overall study results and limits: Relative to benign nodules, malignant thyroid tumors were reportedly characterized by significantly elevated TCR beta diversity in blood and tumor.

Original data processing: Clinicopathological groups differed in CDR3, with these differences serving to build a distant-metastasis classifier for papillary thyroid cancer. TCRdb re-processed the PCR reads through MiXCR. TCRdb, not the authors, supplied the V and J calls. This sample has 34,000 or so clones, with 35% to 45% found just once. Germline assignment: CDR1 MDHEN and CDR2 SYDVKM. Trimming took 7 bases from V and 2 from J, leaving 11 bases between them. The CDR3 is 13 amino acids. This clone was observed a handful of times. Its antigen is currently unknown. Before thyroid surgery, none of the patients had received any treatment.

The rearrangement joins TRBV28 to TRBJ1-2, with D tentatively TRBD1 (6 bases). The specimen sequenced was tumor tissue. This clonotype originated in a female donor with papillary thyroid cancer or a benign thyroid nodule (not recorded which). Some clones in this sample may be carry-over from other donors' samples. This CDR3 is CASTLTGNYGYTF. CDR3 in DNA: TGTGCCAGCACCCTCACAGGGAACTATGGCTACACCTTC.